This T cell receptor (beta chain) was sequenced during a study of blood T cell repertoires in COVID-19. At the level of the study: Sites across the United States, Italy and Spain contributed samples from acute and convalescent COVID-19. PBMCs, B-cell-depleted T cells, or T cells provided the cDNA or gDNA that made up the material.

There are 15 residues in the CDR3. The V and J ends lost 3 bases and 2 bases, in that order; junction bases with no gene match: 5. Germline V CDR1 and CDR2: SGDLS, YYNGEE. The authors' processing: The authors estimated nucleated cell counts from reference gene primer amplification. The repertoire was sequenced with immunoSEQ multiplex PCR; TCRdb's copy has only in-frame clones and lacks some. V, J and clone size are those of that table, while D and trimming were read from the DNA. The profile covers about 48,000 clones, with roughly 80% appearing a single time and 7% to 8.5% taken by the ten largest.

The specimen sequenced was peripheral blood. The receptor was isolated from a middle-aged man with acute or convalescent COVID-19. The V gene is TRBV9, the J gene TRBJ1-3; 7 bases map to TRBD1. CDR3 region: CASSATGTAGNTIYF. The CDR3 DNA reads as TGTGCCAGCAGCGCGACAGGGACTGCTGGAAACACCATATATTTT.